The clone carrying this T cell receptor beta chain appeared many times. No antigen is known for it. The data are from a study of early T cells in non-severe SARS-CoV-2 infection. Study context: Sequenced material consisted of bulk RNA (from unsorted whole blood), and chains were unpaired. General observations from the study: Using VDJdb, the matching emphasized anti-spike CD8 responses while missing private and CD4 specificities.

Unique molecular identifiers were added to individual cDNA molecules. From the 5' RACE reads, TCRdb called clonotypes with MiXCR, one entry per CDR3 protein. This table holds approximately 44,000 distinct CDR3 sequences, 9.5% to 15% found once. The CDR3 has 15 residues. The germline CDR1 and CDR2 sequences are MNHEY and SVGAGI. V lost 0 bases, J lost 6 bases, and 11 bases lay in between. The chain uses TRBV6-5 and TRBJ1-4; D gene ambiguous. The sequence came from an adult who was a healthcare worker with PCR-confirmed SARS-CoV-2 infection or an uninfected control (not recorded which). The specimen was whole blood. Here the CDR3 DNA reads TGTGCCAGCAGTTACTCGGGGAAAGAGGATGAAAAACTGTTTTTT. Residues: CASSYSGKEDEKLFF.